This T cell receptor (beta chain) was identified during a study of beta chain features in type 1 diabetes. This clone showed up just a few times. Its antigen is not known. The CDR3 is made up of 15 amino acids. V lost 0 bases and J 4 bases, leaving 12 bases between the germline ends. Germline CDR1 reads SGDLS; CDR2 reads YYNGEE. Study results and caveats: Whether HLA type influences TCRB rearrangement remained unresolved here.

Since all of the isolated RNA was reverse transcribed, expressed TCRB transcripts were what got sequenced. Sequencing was performed with immunoSEQ multiplex PCR; in TCRdb, only in-frame clones are kept and a portion is missing. Of roughly 610,000 clones listed, around a sixth are singletons. The sequence came from a man younger than 30 in good health. The source material was naive CD4+ T cells from blood. The genes are TRBV9 and TRBJ2-3; a possible D gene is TRBD1 (6 bases). The CDR3 loop reads CASSVAPSGADTQYF. The CDR3 region has the DNA TGTGCCAGCAGCGTAGCCCCCTCAGGGGCAGATACGCAGTATTTT.